Shown below are 24 T cell receptor beta chains from a single sample sequenced in a study of radiotherapy plus CTLA-4 blockade in lung cancer. Some clones are missing from TCRdb's copy, which holds only in-frame ones; the method was immunoSEQ multiplex PCR. Of about 49,000 clones listed, 88% are singletons. Sequences were derived from peripheral blood, sampled from a patient treated with radiotherapy plus ipilimumab. Receptors were obtained from a human donor with non-small cell lung cancer whose response to radiotherapy plus ipilimumab could not be evaluated.

The rearrangement links TRBV27 to TRBJ2-7; 10 bases are shared with TRBD1. The CDR3 runs to 15 residues. Trimming at V came to 5 bases and at J to 4 bases, leaving 8 bases not matched to a gene. Germline assignment: CDR1 MNHEY and CDR2 SMNVEV (reference sequence). This CDR3 is CASSAAPGQGYEQYF. The CDR3 nucleotides read TGTGCCAGCAGTGCCGCTCCGGGACAGGGGTACGAGCAGTACTTC.

V usage is TRBV19 and J usage is TRBJ2-5, with TRBD2 matching over 16 bases. The junction had 9 bases not matched to a gene; V was cut back by 7 bases and J by 4 bases. Germline assignment: CDR1 LNHDA and CDR2 SQIVND (reference sequence). The CDR3 has 17 amino acids. As DNA, the CDR3 is TGTGCCAGTACTCGACGGGGGACTAGCGGGGGGGCAGAGACCCAGTACTTC. Protein sequence: CASTRRGTSGGAETQYF. Combining the CDR3 with reference TRBV19 and TRBJ2-5 gives the whole variable domain DGGITQSPKYLFRKEGQNVTLSCEQNLNHDAMYWYRQDPGQGLRLIYYSQIVNDFQKGDIAEGYSVSREKKESFPLTVTSAQKNPTAFYLCASTRRGTSGGAETQYFGPGTRLLVL.

The CDR3 loop reads CASSYSSYEGDGYTF. CDR3 sequence (DNA): TGTGCCAGCAGTTACTCGTCTTACGAGGGGGATGGCTACACCTTC. The rearrangement links TRBV6-5 to TRBJ1-2; TRBD1 is a possible D gene (6 bases). Trimming shortened V by 0 bases and J by 6 bases, and 14 bases separated the two germline ends. Germline V gene lookup returns CDR1 MNHEY and CDR2 SVGAGI. This CDR3 contains 15 residues.

The chain recombines TRBV5-1 with TRBJ2-3; 7 nucleotides align to TRBD2. The CDR3 contains 14 residues. Per germline, CDR1 SGHRS and CDR2 YFSETQ. V was clipped by 0 bases and J by 5 bases; unmatched bases: 3. This CDR3 reads CASSLGASGDTQYF. For the CDR3, the DNA is TGCGCCAGCAGCTTGGGGGCTAGCGGAGATACGCAGTATTTT.

The chain is built from TRBV4-1 and TRBJ2-1; D not resolved. The CDR3 runs 14 residues. Germline loops: CDR1 MGHRA, CDR2 YSYEKL. V lost 1 base and J lost 7, with 11 bases in between. CDR3 sequence (DNA): TGCGCCAGCAGCCAAGCGCCTAATCGGAATGAGCAGTTCTTC. Translation gives CASSQAPNRNEQFF.

The chain couples TRBV5-1 to TRBJ2-1; perhaps TRBD2 as D (6 bases). Trimming stripped 4 bases from V and 6 bases from J, with 17 bases between. Germline assignment: CDR1 SGHRS and CDR2 YFSETQ. CDR3 length: 15 amino acids. The CDR3 DNA is TGCGCCAGCAGCCCGAGACTAGGTGTCTTCAATGAGCAGTTCTTC. It encodes CASSPRLGVFNEQFF.

V usage is TRBV27 and J usage is TRBJ2-2, with D uncertain. From germline, CDR1 is MNHEY and CDR2 SMNVEV (reference sequence). There are 13 residues in the CDR3. Deletions cut 5 bases from V and 5 bases from J, with 9 bases between. The CDR3 DNA reads TGTGCCAGCAGTCCTTACAGAACCGGGGAGCTGTTTTTT. Translation gives CASSPYRTGELFF.

This chain joins TRBV6-6 and TRBJ1-5, with a weak D call TRBD1 (5 bases). The CDR3 extends over 12 amino acids. The V gene's germline CDR1 is MNHNY and CDR2 SVGAGI (reference sequence). Trimming removed 8 bases at V and 1 base at J, with 6 bases between. The CDR3 protein is CASGQSNQPQHF. The CDR3 DNA is TGTGCCAGCGGACAAAGCAATCAGCCCCAGCATTTT.

This sequence joins TRBV9 and TRBJ2-5; 13 nucleotides agree with TRBD2. The CDR3 contains 16 residues. V was clipped by 0 bases and J by 2 bases; unmatched bases: 1. The germline V gene encodes CDR1 SGDLS and CDR2 YYNGEE. The CDR3 sequence is CASSVGTSGGQETQYF. CDR3 in DNA: TGTGCCAGCAGCGTAGGGACTAGCGGGGGACAAGAGACCCAGTACTTC.

The chain couples TRBV18 to TRBJ2-5; D gene ambiguous. V dropped 0 bases and J dropped 5 bases, with 10 bases sitting between them. Germline V gives CDR1 KGHSH, CDR2 LQKENI. This CDR3 comprises 14 residues. The CDR3 coding sequence is TGTGCCAGCTCACCACCTAGCACCGGGGAGACCCAGTACTTC. It yields the protein CASSPPSTGETQYF. Supplemented by reference TRBV18 and TRBJ2-5, the full variable domain reads NAGVMQNPRHLVRRRGQEARLRCSPMKGHSHVYWYRQLPEEGLKFMVYLQKENIIDESGMPKERFSAEFPKEGPSILRIQQVVRGDSAAYFCASSPPSTGETQYFGPGTRLLVL.

The chain links TRBV28 to TRBJ2-1, with TRBD2 as a possible D gene (5 bases). Trimming removed 3 bases from V and 12 bases from J, with 21 bases in between. CDR1 and CDR2 from the germline V gene are MDHEN and SYDVKM. The CDR3 contains 15 residues. Here the CDR3 reads CASSLSPLRGGGQFF. The CDR3 DNA reads as TGTGCCAGCAGTTTGTCCCCCCTAAGAGGCGGAGGGCAGTTCTTC.

The chain joins TRBV6-1 to TRBJ2-7, with 7 bases lining up with TRBD2. Germline V lookup: CDR1 MNHNS, CDR2 SASEGT. This CDR3 is 15 amino acids long. V was pared by 7 bases and J by 2 bases, with 11 bases of the junction left unmatched. CDR3 sequence (DNA): TGTGCCAGCATCCCAGACGGGGGGAGAGCCTACGAGCAGTACTTC. This translates into CASIPDGGRAYEQYF.

The chain recombines TRBV5-1 with TRBJ2-6; the match to TRBD2 covers 13 bases. This CDR3 contains 18 residues. Germline V CDR1 and CDR2: SGHRS, YFSETQ. The V gene end was trimmed by 0 bases and the J gene end by 2 bases; junction bases not matched to a gene: 2. The CDR3 DNA reads as TGCGCCAGCAGCTTGGCCGGACTAGCGGGAGCTGGGGCCAACGTCCTGACTTTC. This codes for CASSLAGLAGAGANVLTF.

The rearrangement uses TRBV6-5 and TRBJ2-7; a possible D gene is TRBD2 (5 bases). The CDR3 has 14 residues. Germline CDR1 reads MNHEY; CDR2 reads SVGAGI. Trimming cost V 5 bases and J 1 base, with 12 bases left between them. This chain's CDR3 is CASSPRTGSYEQYF. CDR3 nucleotides: TGTGCCAGCAGTCCTCGGACTGGGTCCTACGAGCAGTACTTC.

V usage is TRBV9 and J usage is TRBJ2-5; TRBD1 might be the D (6 bases). The CDR3 covers 14 residues. V lost 0 bases and J lost 3, with 9 bases in between. The V gene's germline CDR1 is SGDLS and CDR2 YYNGEE. The CDR3 DNA reads TGTGCCAGCAGCGTAGGAGGGGGAGAAGAGACCCAGTACTTC. Its protein is CASSVGGGEETQYF.

The V gene is TRBV7-2, the J gene TRBJ2-1; 10 positions agree with TRBD1. CDR1 and CDR2 (germline): SGHTA, FQGNSA. V lost 1 base to trimming and J lost 1 base; unmatched junction nucleotides: 4. The CDR3 length is 17 residues. The CDR3 region has the DNA TGTGCCAGCAGCTTAGTAAGGGGACAGGGGTCCTACAATGAGCAGTTCTTC. Its translation: CASSLVRGQGSYNEQFF.

Here the CDR3 reads CASTPRQGEETQYF. The CDR3, as DNA: TGCGCCAGCACCCCACGACAGGGCGAAGAGACCCAGTACTTC. This chain joins TRBV10-1 and TRBJ2-5, with TRBD1 matching over 7 bases. With 7 bases clipped from V and 3 bases from J, the junction kept 8 bases outside the gene matches. The CDR3 consists of 14 residues. Germline CDR1 reads WNHNN; CDR2 reads SYGVQD (reference sequence).

This clone occurred once. The gene calls are TRBV28 and TRBJ2-5; no firm D call. The V and J ends lost 3 bases and 2 bases respectively, with 16 bases between them. Germline V gene data show CDR1 as MDHEN and CDR2 as SYDVKM. CDR3 length equals 16 residues. CDR3 sequence (DNA): TGTGCCAGCAGTTTCTTTGCTTCTGGCCATCAAGAGACCCAGTACTTC. It specifies CASSFFASGHQETQYF.

This chain joins TRBV6-5 and TRBJ1-2; D call uncertain. Germline assignment: CDR1 MNHEY and CDR2 SVGAGI. The length of the CDR3 is 13 residues. The V gene lost 6 bases and the J gene lost 11 bases, with 19 bases spanning the gap. CDR3: CASSPLGRKEYTF. CDR3 coding DNA: TGTGCCAGCAGCCCCTTAGGCAGGAAGGAATACACCTTC.

This chain uses TRBV5-1 with TRBJ2-1; no firm D call. Germline V gene data show CDR1 as SGHRS and CDR2 as YFSETQ. The germline V and J ends were trimmed by 0 bases and 5 bases, with 9 bases remaining between them. The CDR3 is 14 amino acids. The CDR3 loop is CASSLAVADNEQFF. The DNA for the CDR3 is TGCGCCAGCAGCTTGGCGGTAGCCGACAATGAGCAGTTCTTC.

The chain couples TRBV5-1 to TRBJ2-5, with D possibly matching TRBD1 (6 bases). CDR1 and CDR2 from the germline V gene are SGHRS and YFSETQ. The length of the CDR3 is 15 residues. V lost 0 bases and J 1 base, leaving 10 bases between the germline ends. The CDR3 bases are TGCGCCAGCAGCTTGGGCGGACAGACCCAAGAGACCCAGTACTTC. Translated, it gives CASSLGGQTQETQYF.

The chain links TRBV19 to TRBJ1-2; 11 bases agree with TRBD1. CDR1 LNHDA and CDR2 SQIVND come from the germline V gene (reference sequence). V lost 6 bases and J lost 2; bases outside the gene matches: 11. This CDR3 has 17 residues. The CDR3 sequence: CASSGGQGARGNYGYTF. The CDR3 nucleotides are TGTGCCAGTAGCGGAGGACAGGGGGCGCGGGGGAACTATGGCTACACCTTC.

This chain joins TRBV28 and TRBJ1-5; no reliable D call. The ends were cut back, 4 bases at V and 0 bases at J, with 19 bases in the middle. Looked up from germline, CDR1 is MDHEN and CDR2 is SYDVKM. The CDR3 consists of 18 residues. The CDR3 nucleotides read TGTGCCAGCAGTTCCCTCCTTGTTAGTCTCTATAGCAATCAGCCCCAGCATTTT. Residues: CASSSLLVSLYSNQPQHF.

The V and J genes are TRBV5-1 and TRBJ2-1, with D perhaps TRBD2 (5 bases). V lost 1 base, J lost 3 bases, and 8 bases lay in between. The CDR3 covers 14 residues. Germline-derived CDR1 and CDR2 are SGHRS and YFSETQ. The CDR3 bases are TGCGCCAGCAGCTTGAACCGGGACTACAATGAGCAGTTCTTC. This codes for CASSLNRDYNEQFF. The full variable domain, rest sourced from reference TRBV5-1 and TRBJ2-1, is KAGVTQTPRYLIKTRGQQVTLSCSPISGHRSVSWYQQTPGQGLQFLFEYFSETQRNKGNFPGRFSGRQFSNSRSEMNVSTLELGDSALYLCASSLNRDYNEQFFGPGTRLTVL.